The rows below give T cell receptor beta chains drawn from one sample of a study of blood T cell repertoires in COVID-19. Data came from immunoSEQ multiplex PCR; TCRdb stores just in-frame clones and leaves some out. The data hold 100,000 to 150,000 clones, with approximately 86% observed a single time. The sample was peripheral blood. The receptors here all came from a woman aged 50 to 65 with active or convalescent COVID-19. Both conserved end residues are part of each CDR3. D genes are given only for firm matches. Only part of the rows carry a size: once, few, many, or a class if the clone is expanded.

v_call	d_call	clone_size	j_call	cdr3_nt	cdr3_aa
TRBV4-2	NA	NA	TRBJ1-3	TGTGCCAGCAGCCAAGAGGTGGTCAGAAGCTCTGGAAACACCATATATTTT	CASSQEVVRSSGNTIYF
TRBV6-5	NA	NA	TRBJ2-7	TGTGCCAGCACTACGACTTCCTACGAGCAGTACTTC	CASTTTSYEQYF
TRBV19	TRBD1	few	TRBJ2-2	TGTGCCAGTAGTATAGGGGCAGGGGGCCCCGGGGAGCTGTTTTTT	CASSIGAGGPGELFF
TRBV27	TRBD1	NA	TRBJ1-1	TGTGCCAGCAGTCACAGGGGCGCGAACACTGAAGCTTTCTTT	CASSHRGANTEAFF
TRBV4-2	TRBD2	NA	TRBJ2-2	TGTGCCAGCAGCATAAGCCGCCTAGCGGGAGATTCGGCGAACACCGGGGAGCTGTTTTTT	CASSISRLAGDSANTGELFF
TRBV9	TRBD2	NA	TRBJ2-7	TGTGCCAGCAGCGGAGGGACTAGCGCAACCTACGAGCAGTACTTC	CASSGGTSATYEQYF
TRBV2	NA	NA	TRBJ1-2	TGTGCCAGCATAGCGGATCGAGAGTATGGCTACACCTTC	CASIADREYGYTF
TRBV7-9	TRBD1	NA	TRBJ2-7	TGTGCCAGCAGCAGAATCACCGGACAGGGTACCTACGAGCAGTACTTC	CASSRITGQGTYEQYF
TRBV28	TRBD1	NA	TRBJ1-6	TGTGCCAGCAGACCGGCCCGGGACAGTAATTCACCCCTCCACTTT	CASRPARDSNSPLHF
TRBV25-1	TRBD1	NA	TRBJ2-5	TGTGCCAGCAGAGGACAGGGACGACAAGAGACCCAGTACTTC	CASRGQGRQETQYF
TRBV28	NA	NA	TRBJ1-5	TGTGCCAGCGGGGGGAGCAATCAGCCCCAGCATTTT	CASGGSNQPQHF
TRBV2	NA	NA	TRBJ2-1	TGTGCCAGCAGTGAAGTAATAGCGGTGAATGAGCAGTTCTTC	CASSEVIAVNEQFF
TRBV19	TRBD2	NA	TRBJ2-1	TGTGCCACCGGGACTAGCGGGAGGTACAGCTCCTACAATGAGCAGTTCTTC	CATGTSGRYSSYNEQFF
TRBV28	NA	NA	TRBJ1-2	TGTGCCAGCAGTTTACAGGGGAGCTATGGCTACACCTTC	CASSLQGSYGYTF
TRBV29-1	NA	NA	TRBJ2-7	TGCAGCGTTGAAGCACAGGGCGGCTACGAGCAGTACTTC	CSVEAQGGYEQYF
TRBV29-1	NA	NA	TRBJ2-7	TGCAGCGTTGCCCGCACAAGGCCGGCCGAGGGCGAGCAGTACTTC	CSVARTRPAEGEQYF
TRBV21-1	NA	NA	TRBJ1-3	TGTGCCAGCAGCTTCGTCGTTTTTTCAAACACCATATATTTT	CASSFVVFSNTIYF
TRBV19	NA	NA	TRBJ1-1	TGTGCCAGTAGTATGACAGTGAACACTGAAGCTTTCTTT	CASSMTVNTEAFF
TRBV7-2	TRBD1	NA	TRBJ1-6	TGTGCCAGCAGCTTAGAGGACAGGGGGTCCGCACCCCTCCACTTT	CASSLEDRGSAPLHF
TRBV30	NA	NA	TRBJ1-6	TGTGCCTGGAGTGTAGGGGCTCGTAATTCACCCCTCCACTTT	CAWSVGARNSPLHF
TRBV19	TRBD1	few	TRBJ1-2	TGTGCCAGTAGTAACACCGGGACAGGGGGTCGTCGGGGTGGCTACACCTTC	CASSNTGTGGRRGGYTF
TRBV4-1	TRBD2	NA	TRBJ2-1	TGCGCCAGCAGCCAAGAGGCTAGCGGGGTTTACAATGAGCAGTTCTTC	CASSQEASGVYNEQFF
TRBV18	TRBD2	NA	TRBJ2-3	TGTGCCAGCTCACCGTTAGCGGGAGTAGGCACAGATACGCAGTATTTT	CASSPLAGVGTDTQYF
TRBV6-5	TRBD2	NA	TRBJ2-1	TGTGCCACCATTGCAGGACTAGCGGCCTACAATGAGCAGTTCTTC	CATIAGLAAYNEQFF
TRBV3-1/TRBV3-2	TRBD2	few	TRBJ2-3	TGTGCCAGCAGCCAATTTTTTCCGGAACTAGCGGGAACAGGCACAGATACGCAGTATTTT	CASSQFFPELAGTGTDTQYF
TRBV20-1	NA	NA	TRBJ2-7	TGCAGTGCTAGTTTATTTGGCAGCTACGAGCAGTACTTC	CSASLFGSYEQYF
TRBV7-9	TRBD1	NA	TRBJ1-1	TGTGCCAGCAGCCCCCAGACAGGGGCGAACACTGAAGCTTTCTTT	CASSPQTGANTEAFF
TRBV19	TRBD1	NA	TRBJ1-1	TGTGCCAGCCAGGACAGGGGGCATACTGAAGCTTTCTTT	CASQDRGHTEAFF
TRBV27	NA	NA	TRBJ1-6	TGTGCCAGCACTCGGGGTGATTCACCCCTCCACTTT	CASTRGDSPLHF
TRBV5-6	TRBD2	once	TRBJ2-7	TGTGCCAGCAGGTTTACGACCGGGACTACCTACGAGCAGTACTTC	CASRFTTGTTYEQYF
TRBV28	TRBD2	NA	TRBJ2-7	TGTGCCAGCACCGGCGGGAGAGGCTACGAGCAGTACTTC	CASTGGRGYEQYF
TRBV9	TRBD1	few	TRBJ2-7	TGTGCCAGCAGCGCCGGACAGGGGGCGTTTTACGAGCAGTACTTC	CASSAGQGAFYEQYF
TRBV19	NA	NA	TRBJ2-1	TGTGCCAGTAGTATGAACCGGCCGAACCCTCGGGTTGGTGAGCAGTTCTTC	CASSMNRPNPRVGEQFF
TRBV7-6	TRBD2	NA	TRBJ2-1	TGTGCCAGCAGCTTAGGGGAAGGGGACTACTTTGAGCAGTTCTTC	CASSLGEGDYFEQFF
TRBV11-2	TRBD2	NA	TRBJ2-1	TGTGCCAGCAGCTTGGGACTATACAATGAGCAGTTCTTC	CASSLGLYNEQFF
TRBV11-1	NA	NA	TRBJ2-7	TGTGCCAGCAGCCTACGGGACTTCTACGAGCAGTACTTC	CASSLRDFYEQYF
TRBV6-5	TRBD2	NA	TRBJ2-5	TGTGCCAGCAGTTACAGCGGGAGGGAAAAAGAGACCCAGTACTTC	CASSYSGREKETQYF
TRBV5-1	TRBD2	NA	TRBJ2-3	TGCGCCAGCAGCCCCTCGGCTAGCGGGAGGGCCAGTGATACGCAGTATTTT	CASSPSASGRASDTQYF
TRBV2	TRBD1	NA	TRBJ1-1	TGTGCCAGCAGTGCCGGAACAGGGGTCACTGAAGCTTTCTTT	CASSAGTGVTEAFF
TRBV12-3/TRBV12-4	NA	once	TRBJ1-5	TGTGCCAGCAGTCTGGTGGGCCAGCCCCAGCATTTT	CASSLVGQPQHF
TRBV2	NA	NA	TRBJ1-2	TGTGCCAGCAGTGAAGGGCGGCAGGGTGTCTATGGCTACACCTTC	CASSEGRQGVYGYTF
TRBV5-4	NA	NA	TRBJ1-4	TGTGCCAGCAGCCTCGGGGCTAATGAAAAACTGTTTTTT	CASSLGANEKLFF
TRBV29-1	TRBD2	NA	TRBJ2-7	TGCAGCGTTGAGACGGGACTAGCGGGGGAGCAGTACTTC	CSVETGLAGEQYF
TRBV28	NA	NA	TRBJ1-2	TGTGCCAGCAGTTTAGGCGGTAGTGTAGGCTACACCTTC	CASSLGGSVGYTF
TRBV7-9	NA	NA	TRBJ2-2	TGTGCCAGCAGCTTAGACGGACAGACGAACACCGGGGAGCTGTTTTTT	CASSLDGQTNTGELFF
TRBV29-1	TRBD2	NA	TRBJ2-1	TGCAGCGTTGTGGGCGGGAGCGTCAATGAGCAGTTCTTC	CSVVGGSVNEQFF
TRBV2	NA	once	TRBJ1-4	TGTGCCAGCATCTCGGAGGACGCTCAGGCCAATGAAAAACTGTTTTTT	CASISEDAQANEKLFF
TRBV3-1/TRBV3-2	TRBD2	NA	TRBJ2-5	TGTGCCAGCAGCCTGGCGGGAGGGCCAGAAGAGACCCAGTACTTC	CASSLAGGPEETQYF
TRBV7-8	NA	NA	TRBJ1-5	TGTGCCAGCAGCCTAAAATTAGCTAGCAATCAGCCCCAGCATTTT	CASSLKLASNQPQHF
TRBV7-8	NA	few	TRBJ1-1	TGTGCCAGCAGCTTAGCCAGGAGGACCATGAACACTGAAGCTTTCTTT	CASSLARRTMNTEAFF
TRBV9	NA	NA	TRBJ1-2	TGTGCCAGCAGCGTATTTGACAGATCCGAAAATGGCTACACCTTC	CASSVFDRSENGYTF
TRBV2	TRBD2	NA	TRBJ2-1	TGTGCCAGCAGTGAATCTTTCCTAGCGGGAGTCTACGGTGAGCAGTTCTTC	CASSESFLAGVYGEQFF
TRBV7-8	NA	NA	TRBJ2-7	TGTGCCAGCAGCCCGACTGTCGGGGGATACACCTACGAGCAGTACTTC	CASSPTVGGYTYEQYF
TRBV4-1	TRBD2	NA	TRBJ2-5	TGCGCCAGCGCAAGAGCGGGGGAGGGCCGGTTATCAGAGACCCAGTACTTC	CASARAGEGRLSETQYF
TRBV9	TRBD2	NA	TRBJ2-3	TGTGCCAGCAGCTTCGGGACTAGCGGGGGGGATACGCAGTATTTT	CASSFGTSGGDTQYF